This T cell receptor (beta chain) was documented in a study of Tregs in tolerant kidney transplant recipients. The method was immunoSEQ multiplex PCR; TCRdb's version includes in-frame clones alone and lacks a portion of them. Here the sample spans 50,000 to 65,000 clones, 80% to 90% being singletons. Notes on this clone: Its antigen is currently unknown.

Whole-study findings and limits: Changing PCR primers prevented nucleotide comparison between some patients' samples. Antigen-driven expansion was suggested because donor-specific Tregs expanded more than all Tregs in tolerant patients. No direct test of biological reproducibility was done here.

Recipients received nonmyeloablative bone marrow transplants from related graft donors, with transient mixed chimerism. Unstimulated Tregs (CD4+CD25+CD127-) and CD4+CD25- non-Tregs were sorted from PBMCs. In germline, CDR1 is SNHLY, CDR2 FYNNEI. V was shortened by 1 base and J by 10 bases, with 11 bases between the two germline ends. The CDR3 covers 13 residues. This clonotype was obtained from a human patient who received a combined kidney and bone marrow transplant. The graft donor may have contributed some T cells. The V call is TRBV2, the J call TRBJ2-4; D is uncertain. The input for sequencing was CD4+ T cells from blood (PBMCs), taken 6 months after the transplant. The DNA for the CDR3 is TGTGCCAGCAGTGAAGGTAGTAGTTGGATTCAGTACTTC. It translates to CASSEGSSWIQYF. Full variable domain (missing parts from reference TRBV2 and TRBJ2-4): EPEVTQTPSHQVTQMGQEVILRCVPISNHLYFYWYRQILGQKVEFLVSFYNNEISEKSEIFDDQFSVERPDGSNFTLKIRSTKLEDSAMYFCASSEGSSWIQYFGAGTRLSVL.